This T cell receptor beta chain was found in a study of graft-versus-host responses after intestinal transplantation. Study at large: Multivisceral, liver-intestinal, or isolated intestinal transplants were performed in recipients.

This table comes from immunoSEQ multiplex PCR, and its TCRdb copy is limited to in-frame clones, with some not included. The table lists around 54,000 clones, about 90% of them singletons. Study-wide findings and caveats: GvH clones appeared in recipient marrow, some first in ileum or blood.

In the case of this clone: The antigen remains unidentified.

The length of the CDR3 is 16 residues. With V trimmed by 2 bases and J by 5 bases, 6 bases remained unmatched. The germline CDR1 and CDR2 sequences are MNHNS and SASEGT. This chain joins TRBV6-1 and TRBJ2-5, with 12 bases aligning to TRBD1. Sequenced here: PBMCs, sampled roughly 660 days after intestinal transplant. The clonotype originates from a human patient who received an intestinal transplant, so some T cells may come from the graft donor. The CDR3: CASSELGQGARETQYF. The CDR3 DNA sequence: TGTGCCAGCAGTGAATTGGGACAGGGGGCCCGTGAGACCCAGTACTTC.